These 26 T cell receptor beta chains came from one sample sequenced in a study of OX40 agonist ivuxolimab in advanced cancers. TCRdb keeps only in-frame clones here, not all; method: immunoSEQ multiplex PCR. The sample contains tens of thousands of clones, about nine tenths of which appear only once. Sequenced material: CD4+ or CD8+ T cells sorted from blood, taken in a trial of the OX40 agonist ivuxolimab. These receptors were taken from an adult with an advanced solid tumor such as melanoma, head and neck, liver or kidney cancer.

The genes are TRBV7-1 and TRBJ1-4; 8 nucleotides agree with TRBD1. TRBV7-1 is noted as an ORF with a role that remains uncertain. Trimming took 5 bases from V and 5 from J; bases not matched to a gene: 1. The CDR3 is made up of 13 amino acids. The chain's CDR3 is CASSRQGNEKLFF. DNA for the CDR3: TGTGCCAGCAGCCGACAGGGGAATGAAAAACTGTTTTTT.

This chain joins TRBV6-6 and TRBJ1-5; a possible D gene is TRBD1 (6 bases). The ends were cut back, 4 bases at V and 3 bases at J, with 13 bases in the middle. Germline CDR1 reads MNHNY; CDR2 reads SVGAGI (reference sequence). The CDR3 is 15 residues long. The CDR3 here is CASSWMGALNQPQHF. CDR3 nucleotide sequence: TGTGCCAGCAGTTGGATGGGGGCCCTCAATCAGCCCCAGCATTTT.

The V and J genes are TRBV19 and TRBJ1-2, with D unresolved. This CDR3 contains 15 residues. Between the trimmed V and J ends, which lost 5 bases and 1 base, there was a span of 14 bases. CDR1 and CDR2 (germline): LNHDA, SQIVND (reference sequence). The chain's CDR3 is CASSSHGRLNYGYTF. The DNA of the CDR3 is TGTGCCAGTAGTTCCCACGGACGGCTTAACTATGGCTACACCTTC.

The chain has TRBV7-3 and TRBJ2-1; 12 bases are shared with TRBD2. Germline assignment: CDR1 SGHTA and CDR2 FQGTGA. CDR3 size: 15 residues. The junction had 5 bases not matched to a gene; V was cut back by 5 bases and J by 6 bases. The CDR3 region is CASSTRGLAGNEQFF. For the CDR3, the DNA is TGTGCCAGCAGCACCCGGGGACTAGCGGGCAATGAGCAGTTCTTC.

This chain uses TRBV5-1 with TRBJ1-1; 7 bases align to TRBD1. The CDR3 has 17 amino acids. Germline V CDR1 and CDR2: SGHRS, YFSETQ. V lost 0 bases to trimming and J lost 5 bases; unmatched junction nucleotides: 13. This chain's CDR3 is CASSLGKIQGWVTEAFF. CDR3 nucleotide sequence: TGCGCCAGCAGCTTGGGGAAGATACAGGGGTGGGTTACTGAAGCTTTCTTT.

The chain uses TRBV27 and TRBJ1-1; D not resolved. Germline values: CDR1 MNHEY, CDR2 SMNVEV (reference sequence). The CDR3 is made up of 16 amino acids. Trimming took 3 bases from V and 0 from J, leaving 14 bases between them. The CDR3 DNA is TGTGCCAGCAGTTTTCGAACGGATGTCATGAACACTGAAGCTTTCTTT. The encoded protein is CASSFRTDVMNTEAFF.

The chain joins TRBV2 to TRBJ2-2, with D maybe TRBD2 (5 bases). The CDR3 loop spans 15 amino acids. Germline loops: CDR1 SNHLY, CDR2 FYNNEI. V lost 9 bases and J lost 3, with 17 bases in between. The CDR3 here is CASQTGGGYTGELFF. The CDR3 nucleotides are TGTGCCAGTCAGACTGGAGGAGGATACACCGGGGAGCTGTTTTTT.

The chain links TRBV5-8 to TRBJ1-1; 11 bases map to TRBD1. Per the germline V gene, CDR1 is SGHTS and CDR2 is YDEGEE. V lost 4 bases to trimming and J lost 1 base; unmatched junction nucleotides: 6. This CDR3 region has 16 residues. As DNA, the CDR3 is TGTGCCAGCAGCCCGGGGGACAGGGGGTGGAACACTGAAGCTTTCTTT. Protein sequence: CASSPGDRGWNTEAFF.

V gene TRBV10-1 combines with J gene TRBJ1-5; perhaps TRBD1 as D (6 bases). Germline V lookup: CDR1 WNHNN, CDR2 SYGVQD (reference sequence). V lost 3 bases and J lost 5, with 8 bases in between. The CDR3 is 13 amino acids. CDR3: CASSDQGHQPQHF. DNA of the CDR3: TGCGCCAGCAGTGACCAGGGGCATCAGCCCCAGCATTTT.

CDR3 bases: TGTGCCAGCAGCTCCTCCGGGGCGGGGCGGGAGACCCAGTACTTC. This gives the protein CASSSSGAGRETQYF. The chain has TRBV7-6 and TRBJ2-5; possible D gene TRBD2, 6 bases. This CDR3 is 15 amino acids long. V lost 4 bases and J 5 bases, leaving 17 bases between the germline ends. Germline V gene lookup returns CDR1 SGHVS and CDR2 FNYEAQ.

The V and J genes are TRBV14 and TRBJ1-1; TRBD1 matches at 8 bases. In germline, CDR1 is SGHDN, CDR2 FVKESK. CDR3 length equals 14 residues. J gave up 6 bases and V 6 bases, and 9 bases lay outside the gene matches. The CDR3 DNA follows: TGTGCCAGCAGTCGGGACAGGATAATGGCTGAAGCTTTCTTT. Translated, it gives CASSRDRIMAEAFF. The full variable domain, in which reference TRBV14 and TRBJ1-1 provide the parts outside the CDR3, is EAGVTQFPSHSVIEKGQTVTLRCDPISGHDNLYWYRRVMGKEIKFLLHFVKESKQDESGMPNNRFLAERTGGTYSTLKVQPAELEDSGVYFCASSRDRIMAEAFFGQGTRLTVV.

V is TRBV30 and J is TRBJ1-5; D is possibly TRBD1 (5 bases). Germline V lookup: CDR1 GTSNPN, CDR2 SVGIG (reference sequence). This CDR3 comprises 13 residues. Trimming left V 4 bases short and J 7 bases short, with 14 bases between. The CDR3 DNA follows: TGTGCCTGGAATACAGGAGGAGGGCAGCCCCAGCATTTT. Translated, it gives CAWNTGGGQPQHF.

CDR3 in DNA: TGTGCCAGCAGTGTGGTCTCGAGAACCAGCGGGGAGCTGTTTTTT. It yields the protein CASSVVSRTSGELFF. The genes are TRBV6-1 and TRBJ2-2; no definite D call. Germline CDR1 is MNHNS and CDR2 is SASEGT. The CDR3 contains 15 residues. Trimming left V 4 bases short and J 7 bases short, with 16 bases between.

The chain recombines TRBV7-2 with TRBJ1-2; D remains ambiguous. Germline V gene data show CDR1 as SGHTA and CDR2 as FQGNSA. This CDR3 contains 12 residues. Trimming removed 4 bases from V and 8 bases from J, with 11 bases in between. The CDR3 region has the DNA TGTGCCAGCAGCTGGGTGTCGGGGGGCTACACCTTC. Protein product: CASSWVSGGYTF.

This clone was picked up a small number of times. This chain links TRBV30 with TRBJ1-5; perhaps TRBD1 as D (6 bases). Trimming left V 5 bases short and J 2 bases short, with 10 bases between. There are 13 residues in the CDR3. Looked up from germline, CDR1 is GTSNPN and CDR2 is SVGIG (reference sequence). CDR3 bases: TGTGCCTGGCAGGGGCCTGGCAATCAGCCCCAGCATTTT. It yields the protein CAWQGPGNQPQHF.

This rearrangement joins TRBV5-8 to TRBJ1-1; tentative D call: TRBD1 (5 bases). Germline CDR1 is SGHTS and CDR2 is YDEGEE. The CDR3 is made up of 15 amino acids. Trimming removed 0 bases from V and 4 bases from J, with 13 bases in between. The CDR3: CASSLGDPSGTEAFF. CDR3 in DNA: TGTGCCAGCAGCTTGGGGGACCCCTCTGGCACTGAAGCTTTCTTT. Combining the CDR3 with reference TRBV5-8 and TRBJ1-1 gives the whole variable domain EAGVTQSPTHLIKTRGQQATLRCSPISGHTSVYWYQQALGLGLQFLLWYDEGEERNRGNFPPRFSGRQFPNYSSELNVNALELEDSALYLCASSLGDPSGTEAFFGQGTRLTVV.

In regard to this clone: One end of the junction does not line up with germline, which may come from a read error. The chain employs TRBV7-3 and TRBJ1-1; D gene uncertain. Germline CDR1 is SGHTA and CDR2 is FQGTGA. The CDR3 totals 14 residues. The CDR3 protein is CASSLIGGNIEAFF. The CDR3 DNA reads as TGTGCCAGCAGCTTAATCGGCGGGAACATTGAAGCTTTCTTT.

The rearrangement uses TRBV29-1 and TRBJ1-2, with D tentatively TRBD1 (6 bases). The V gene's germline CDR1 is SQVTM and CDR2 ANQGSEA. CDR3 length: 13 residues. Trimming took 7 bases from V and 1 from J, leaving 13 bases between them. CDR3 residues: CSARTALNYGYTF. CDR3 nucleotides: TGCAGCGCACGGACAGCCCTTAACTATGGCTACACCTTC.

The V call is TRBV5-6, the J call TRBJ2-7; 10 positions agree with TRBD2. V gave up 6 bases and J gave up 0 bases; unmatched junction bases: 18. CDR1 is SGHDT and CDR2 is YYEEEE in the germline V gene. This CDR3 is built from 19 residues. The CDR3 coding sequence is TGTGCCAGCACCCGAATGGGGACGGAACTAGCGGGGCGCTCCTACGAGCAGTACTTC. It encodes CASTRMGTELAGRSYEQYF.

This clone was picked up one time. The rearrangement uses TRBV4-1 and TRBJ1-2, with 10 bases identical to TRBD1. Germline V gene sequence: CDR1 MGHRA, CDR2 YSYEKL. J gave up 4 bases and V 1 base, and 0 bases lay outside the gene matches. The CDR3 loop spans 14 amino acids. The CDR3 coding sequence is TGCGCCAGCAGCCAAGGGGACAGGGGCTATGGCTACACCTTC. Encoded protein: CASSQGDRGYGYTF.

J is TRBJ2-2 and V is TRBV5-1; 7 positions agree with TRBD2. Germline trimming cut 0 bases from V and 5 bases from J; bases unmatched to any gene: 4. Germline V gives CDR1 SGHRS, CDR2 YFSETQ. The length of the CDR3 is 15 residues. The CDR3 is CASSLVLGGTGELFF. CDR3 coding DNA: TGCGCCAGCAGCTTGGTGTTGGGAGGGACCGGGGAGCTGTTTTTT. The full variable domain, with the rest looked up from reference TRBV5-1 and TRBJ2-2, is KAGVTQTPRYLIKTRGQQVTLSCSPISGHRSVSWYQQTPGQGLQFLFEYFSETQRNKGNFPGRFSGRQFSNSRSEMNVSTLELGDSALYLCASSLVLGGTGELFFGEGSRLTVL.

The CDR3 protein is CASSLGGRIQETQYF. The CDR3, as DNA: TGTGCCAGCAGCTTGGGGGGGAGAATCCAAGAGACCCAGTACTTC. The J gene is TRBJ2-5, the V gene TRBV5-4; D tentatively fits TRBD1 or TRBD2 (5 bases each). The germline CDR1 and CDR2 sequences are SGHNT and YYREEE (reference sequence). Between the trimmed V and J ends, which lost 0 bases and 1 base, there was a span of 10 bases. This CDR3 contains 15 residues.

This chain joins TRBV19 and TRBJ2-6; perhaps TRBD2 as D (6 bases). The CDR3 spans 19 residues. The germline gives CDR1 LNHDA, CDR2 SQIVND (reference sequence). Trimming pared 5 bases from V and 2 bases from J, leaving 22 bases between. DNA of the CDR3: TGTGCCAGTAGTCCCCTCCCGGAACGACTAGGGGCTGGGGCCAACGTCCTGACTTTC. It translates to CASSPLPERLGAGANVLTF.

This clone was picked up one time. The junction does not match germline at one end; this may be a read error. The chain recombines TRBV7-9 with TRBJ1-1; D uncertain. CDR1 is SEHNR and CDR2 is FQNEAQ in the germline V gene (reference sequence). The CDR3 is 13 amino acids. The CDR3 reads CASRLGANTEAFF. The CDR3 bases are TGTGCCAGCAGATTAGGTGCCAACACTGAAGCTTTCTTT.

The count of this clone is one. The chain is built from TRBV6-5 and TRBJ1-6, with D possibly matching TRBD1 (5 bases). The CDR3 totals 12 residues. The germline V and J ends were trimmed by 4 bases and 14 bases, with 12 bases remaining between them. CDR1 and CDR2 (germline): MNHEY, SVGAGI. This CDR3 is CASSWGGGTLHF. In DNA, the CDR3 is TGTGCCAGCAGTTGGGGGGGTGGAACCCTCCACTTT.

The V call is TRBV5-6, the J call TRBJ2-3, with D perhaps TRBD2 (6 bases). Germline CDR1 and CDR2: SGHDT and YYEEEE. V shed 1 base and J shed 2 bases, with 11 bases lying between them. The CDR3 loop spans 15 amino acids. CDR3: CASSLKSGYTDTQYF. The CDR3 nucleotides are TGTGCCAGCAGCTTGAAAAGCGGGTACACAGATACGCAGTATTTT.